This T cell receptor beta chain was obtained from a study of blood T cell repertoires in COVID-19. Study-wide context: Sample material is recorded as cDNA or gDNA derived from T cells, B-cell-depleted T cells, or PBMCs.

The protocol was immunoSEQ multiplex PCR, while the TCRdb copy is restricted to in-frame clones and leaves out a portion. The repertoire holds around 130,000 clones, with about 79% as singletons. This CDR3 contains 17 residues. Between the trimmed V and J ends, which lost 2 bases and 6 bases, there was a span of 25 bases. Germline CDR1 GTSNPN, CDR2 SVGIG (reference sequence). The sequenced material came from peripheral blood. The origin of this receptor is an older woman with acute or convalescent COVID-19. The rearrangement uses TRBV30 and TRBJ1-2; perhaps TRBD1 as D (5 bases). The CDR3 DNA sequence: TGTGCCTGGAGTATCAGGGTGTGGGGCGTTAATTCGCATGGCTACACCTTC. This sequence encodes CAWSIRVWGVNSHGYTF.